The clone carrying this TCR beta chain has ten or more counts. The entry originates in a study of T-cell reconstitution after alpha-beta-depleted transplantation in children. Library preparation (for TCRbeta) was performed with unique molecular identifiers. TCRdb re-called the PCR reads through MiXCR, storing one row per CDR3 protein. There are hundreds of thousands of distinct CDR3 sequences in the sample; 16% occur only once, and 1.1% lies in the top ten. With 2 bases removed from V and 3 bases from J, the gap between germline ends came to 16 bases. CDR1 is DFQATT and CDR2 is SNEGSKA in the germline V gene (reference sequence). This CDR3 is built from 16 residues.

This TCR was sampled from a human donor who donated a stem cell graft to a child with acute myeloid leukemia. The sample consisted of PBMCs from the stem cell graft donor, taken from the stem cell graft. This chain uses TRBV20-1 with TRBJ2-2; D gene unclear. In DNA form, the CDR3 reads TGCAGTGCTAGATCTTGGGCCCCTCGCGACACCGGGGAGCTGTTTTTT. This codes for CSARSWAPRDTGELFF.